The 16 T cell receptor beta chains below were found in one sample sequenced in a study of T cell changes during pregnancy in multiple sclerosis. Profiling relied on immunoSEQ multiplex PCR, and the TCRdb table lists in-frame clones only, not all of them. In the table there are more than 90,000 clones, approximately 92% of which are singletons. This specimen consisted of peripheral blood, obtained in the second trimester of pregnancy. The receptor set was obtained from a female donor with multiple sclerosis, enrolled in a pregnancy study.

The CDR3 region has the DNA TGTGCCAGCAGTGAAAATCATAGCGGGAGAAGTGACGAGCAGTACTTC. Encoded protein: CASSENHSGRSDEQYF. V gene TRBV9 combines with J gene TRBJ2-7; 9 bases are a match to TRBD2. The germline CDR1 and CDR2 sequences are SGDLS and YYNGEE. The CDR3 consists of 16 residues. With 5 bases clipped from V and 5 bases from J, the junction kept 14 bases outside the gene matches. The full variable domain, with the rest looked up from reference TRBV9 and TRBJ2-7, is DSGVTQTPKHLITATGQRVTLRCSPRSGDLSVYWYQQSLDQGLQFLIQYYNGEERAKGNILERFSAQQFPDLHSELNLSSLELGDSALYFCASSENHSGRSDEQYFGPGTRLTVT.

This clone has only a few counts. DNA for the CDR3: TGTGCCAGCAGTTTATCGCGGCTGCACAATGAGCAGTTCTTC. Protein sequence: CASSLSRLHNEQFF. The rearrangement uses TRBV27 and TRBJ2-1; D unresolved. With 0 bases removed from V and 5 bases from J, the gap between germline ends came to 8 bases. CDR1 and CDR2 (germline): MNHEY, SMNVEV (reference sequence). The CDR3 has 14 residues.

The chain uses TRBV5-4 and TRBJ2-7, with TRBD2 matching over 11 bases. This CDR3 is 15 amino acids long. V was clipped by 0 bases and J by 3 bases; unmatched bases: 2. In germline, CDR1 is SGHNT, CDR2 YYREEE (reference sequence). CDR3 in DNA: TGTGCCAGCAGCTTGGGGGGACTAGCGGTCTACGAGCAGTACTTC. The encoded protein is CASSLGGLAVYEQYF.

The J gene is TRBJ2-2, the V gene TRBV28, with TRBD1 matching 8 bases. This CDR3 comprises 17 residues. Germline V gene data show CDR1 as MDHEN and CDR2 as SYDVKM. After removal of 1 base from V and 4 bases from J, the junction contained 8 bases not matched to a gene. CDR3: CASSLSSGTGSTGELFF. In DNA, the CDR3 is TGTGCCAGCAGTTTATCCTCCGGGACAGGCTCCACCGGGGAGCTGTTTTTT. The complete variable domain, with remaining parts taken from reference TRBV28 and TRBJ2-2, reads DVKVTQSSRYLVKRTGEKVFLECVQDMDHENMFWYRQDPGLGLRLIYFSYDVKMKEKGDIPEGYSVSREKKERFSLILESASTNQTSMYLCASSLSSGTGSTGELFFGEGSRLTVL.

V and J are TRBV5-4 and TRBJ2-7, with TRBD2 matching 9 bases. The CDR3 contains 16 residues. Germline V gene sequence: CDR1 SGHNT, CDR2 YYREEE (reference sequence). J gave up 1 base and V 4 bases, and 9 bases lay outside the gene matches. The DNA of the CDR3 is TGTGCCAGCAGCCCGGGACTAGCTCGTAATTCCTACGAGCAGTACTTC. This gives the protein CASSPGLARNSYEQYF.

The rearrangement links TRBV4-1 to TRBJ2-3, with a weak D call TRBD2 (5 bases). V was clipped by 4 bases and J by 0 bases, with 11 bases between them. CDR1 is MGHRA and CDR2 is YSYEKL in the germline V gene. The CDR3 consists of 15 residues. CDR3 nucleotides: TGCGCCAGCAGCCTCGACTATACTAGCACAGATACGCAGTATTTT. This codes for CASSLDYTSTDTQYF.

The gene calls are TRBV7-9 and TRBJ2-1, with 8 bases that match TRBD2. Germline-derived CDR1 and CDR2 are SEHNR and FQNEAQ (reference sequence). The length of the CDR3 is 16 residues. The V and J ends lost 2 bases and 6 bases, in that order; junction bases with no gene match: 9. As DNA, the CDR3 is TGTGCCAGCAGCTTAATAAGGAGCGGGAGTCTCAATGAGCAGTTCTTC. Translating it yields CASSLIRSGSLNEQFF.

The chain carries TRBV6-6 and TRBJ1-5; TRBD1 agrees at 8 bases. Germline-derived CDR1 and CDR2 are MNHNY and SVGAGI (reference sequence). This CDR3 is 16 amino acids long. V lost 6 bases, J lost 3 bases, and 10 bases stayed unmatched. The CDR3 spells CASSLKQGGNNQPQHF. CDR3 DNA sequence: TGTGCCAGCAGCCTTAAACAGGGGGGAAACAATCAGCCCCAGCATTTT.

The chain combines TRBV9 with TRBJ2-1; maybe TRBD2 (6 bases). Germline CDR1 reads SGDLS; CDR2 reads YYNGEE. CDR3 length: 17 amino acids. The germline V and J ends were trimmed by 0 bases and 2 bases, with 15 bases remaining between them. Here the CDR3 DNA reads TGTGCCAGCAGCGTAGCGGCGGGAAGACTTGCCTACAATGAGCAGTTCTTC. This codes for CASSVAAGRLAYNEQFF.

The V call is TRBV9, the J call TRBJ1-4; D might be TRBD1 (5 bases). Trimming shortened V by 0 bases and J by 7 bases, and 10 bases separated the two germline ends. This CDR3 contains 14 residues. Germline V lookup: CDR1 SGDLS, CDR2 YYNGEE. The CDR3 bases are TGTGCCAGCAGCGTAGACGGGGGAGGTGAAAAACTGTTTTTT. This codes for CASSVDGGGEKLFF.

This chain links TRBV5-6 with TRBJ1-1, with D perhaps matching TRBD1 (6 bases). The V gene's germline CDR1 is SGHDT and CDR2 YYEEEE. V was trimmed by 1 base and J by 0 bases, leaving 13 bases between them. CDR3 length: 16 residues. The chain's CDR3 is CASSLRGGSMNTEAFF. The CDR3 nucleotides are TGTGCCAGCAGCTTGAGAGGGGGATCCATGAACACTGAAGCTTTCTTT.

The J gene is TRBJ2-2, the V gene TRBV6-1, with 10 bases identical to TRBD2. CDR1 and CDR2 from the germline V gene are MNHNS and SASEGT. The junction had 3 bases not matched to a gene; V was cut back by 6 bases and J by 5 bases. CDR3 length: 14 residues. CDR3 residues: CASRILAGTGELFF. In DNA form, the CDR3 reads TGTGCCAGCAGAATACTAGCGGGAACCGGGGAGCTGTTTTTT.

The chain carries TRBV15 and TRBJ2-2; TRBD1 matches at 11 bases. Germline V gives CDR1 LNHNV, CDR2 YYDKDF (reference sequence). Trimming took 5 bases from V and 8 from J; bases not matched to a gene: 10. CDR3 length: 16 amino acids. The chain's CDR3 is CATSGGQGGDLGELFF. The CDR3 DNA sequence: TGTGCCACCAGCGGGGGACAGGGGGGTGATCTAGGGGAGCTGTTTTTT.

This chain connects TRBV28 to TRBJ2-7, with unresolved D. The CDR3 is 13 residues long. V was trimmed by 5 bases and J by 4 bases, leaving 12 bases between them. Germline assignment: CDR1 MDHEN and CDR2 SYDVKM. As DNA, the CDR3 is TGTGCCAGCAGTAAAACGCCAGGTTACGAGCAGTACTTC. Its translation: CASSKTPGYEQYF.

Regarding this clone: Other nucleotide sequences from this sample produce the same CDR3. J is TRBJ1-1 and V is TRBV6-4, with D tentatively TRBD1 (6 bases). V was shortened by 6 bases and J by 1 base, with 12 bases between the two germline ends. The germline CDR1 and CDR2 sequences are MRHNA and SNTAGT. The CDR3 totals 14 residues. CDR3 protein: CASRSTGSNTEAFF. The CDR3 nucleotides are TGTGCCAGCAGATCCACAGGGTCGAACACTGAAGCTTTCTTT.

The J gene is TRBJ2-7, the V gene TRBV15; the match to TRBD1 covers 12 bases. The V gene end was trimmed by 5 bases and the J gene end by 2 bases; junction bases not matched to a gene: 4. Germline V gene lookup returns CDR1 LNHNV and CDR2 YYDKDF (reference sequence). CDR3 size: 15 residues. The CDR3 is CATSRDRGPTYEQYF. In nucleotides, the CDR3 is TGTGCCACCAGCCGGGACAGGGGGCCTACCTACGAGCAGTACTTC.